The entry below gives a single T cell receptor (beta chain) sequence along with its context. Relative to the germline gene, one junction end is altered; a read error may explain this. The CDR3 has 13 residues. Germline CDR1 is DFQATT and CDR2 is SNEGSKA (reference sequence). The sample comes from a study of T-cell reconstitution after alpha-beta-depleted transplantation in children. Unique molecular identifiers were incorporated during preparation of the TCRbeta library. A single record per CDR3 protein comes from TCRdb applying MiXCR to the PCR reads. The sample includes approximately 590,000 distinct CDR3 sequences, over 9.5% of them seen just once.

The material was PBMCs from the stem cell graft donor, obtained from the stem cell graft. This receptor was identified in a human donor who donated a stem cell graft to a child with acute myeloid leukemia. The chain links TRBV20-1 to TRBJ1-2; D is unclear. This CDR3 is CSAIGEGNYGYTF. The CDR3, as DNA: TGCAGCGCTATTGGGGAGGGCAACTATGGCTACACCTTC.